This TCR beta chain came from a study of identical twins. Study-wide results and limits: The authors noted that invariant MAIT and iNKT cells could partly confound zero-insertion analyses.

Template switching introduced a universal primer site, and the cDNA bore unique molecular identifiers. MiXCR was run by TCRdb on the 5' RACE reads, yielding one entry per CDR3 protein. The table lists around 1.7 million distinct CDR3 sequences, about 32% of them singletons. CDR1 is DFQATT, CDR2 SNEGSKA, per germline (reference sequence). Trimming removed 3 bases at V and 4 bases at J, with 8 bases between. CDR3 length: 12 amino acids. This clonotype was counted at least ten times. Its antigen is currently unknown. The sequence derives from a newborn girl in good health. The rearrangement joins TRBV20-1 to TRBJ2-3; D call uncertain. Sequencing was done on a sample of cord blood. The CDR3 loop is CSASRAPDTQYF. In DNA, the CDR3 is TGCAGTGCTAGTAGGGCACCAGATACGCAGTATTTT.